The rows below give T cell receptor beta chains drawn from one sample of a study of blood T cell repertoires in COVID-19. Some clones are missing from TCRdb's copy, which holds only in-frame ones; the method was immunoSEQ multiplex PCR. This table has approximately 400,000 clones, around 87% appearing once. What was sequenced was PBMCs or T cells enriched from blood (not recorded which). The receptor source for this set is a man younger than 40 who had recovered from COVID-19. Each CDR3 is given with its conserved first and last residue. A D gene is named only where the DNA matches it firmly. Clone size appears in some rows only: once, few, many, or a class for an expanded clone.

D gene: .
V gene: TRBV3-1/TRBV3-2
J gene: TRBJ1-1
clone size: .
CDR3 DNA: TGTGCCAGCAGCCAAGATGGGGGAGGCAGAACTGAAGCTTTCTTT
CDR3 protein: CASSQDGGGRTEAFF

D gene: .
V gene: TRBV9
J gene: TRBJ2-7
clone size: .
CDR3 DNA: TGTGCCAGCAGCGTAGCCTCAGATCCCTACGAGCAGTACTTC
CDR3 protein: CASSVASDPYEQYF

D gene: TRBD2
V gene: TRBV4-1
J gene: TRBJ2-5
clone size: few
CDR3 DNA: TGCGCCAGCAGCCTCCAATCGGCCGGACTAGCGGGGGGGTGGGAGACCCAGTACTTC
CDR3 protein: CASSLQSAGLAGGWETQYF

D gene: .
V gene: TRBV9
J gene: TRBJ2-7
clone size: .
CDR3 DNA: TGTGCCGGATGGAGGGTGTACGAGCAGTACTTC
CDR3 protein: CAGWRVYEQYF

D gene: .
V gene: TRBV3-1/TRBV3-2
J gene: TRBJ2-2
clone size: .
CDR3 DNA: TGTGCCAGCAGCCAAGTACCGGCCGGGGAGCTGTTTTTT
CDR3 protein: CASSQVPAGELFF

D gene: .
V gene: TRBV6-5
J gene: TRBJ1-2
clone size: .
CDR3 DNA: TGTGCCAGCTGCAGCCTTGACAGGCCGTATGGCTACACCTTC
CDR3 protein: CASCSLDRPYGYTF

D gene: TRBD1
V gene: TRBV7-9
J gene: TRBJ2-1
clone size: .
CDR3 DNA: TGTGCCAGCAGCTTAGGGCAGGCTGAGACAGGGTATCGTCAGCAGTTCTTC
CDR3 protein: CASSLGQAETGYRQQFF

D gene: .
V gene: TRBV20-1
J gene: TRBJ1-1
clone size: .
CDR3 DNA: TGCAGTGGCAGGGCCGGAACTGAAGCTTTCTTT
CDR3 protein: CSGRAGTEAFF

D gene: .
V gene: TRBV5-4
J gene: TRBJ1-4
clone size: .
CDR3 DNA: TGTGCCAGCAGCTTGGGCCCAGGGCAGCTTAATGAAAAACTGTTTTTT
CDR3 protein: CASSLGPGQLNEKLFF

D gene: TRBD1
V gene: TRBV6-5
J gene: TRBJ1-2
clone size: .
CDR3 DNA: TGTGCCAGCAGTTACATACGACAGGGGAACTATGGCTACACCTTC
CDR3 protein: CASSYIRQGNYGYTF